These 15 T cell receptor beta chains originate from one sample sequenced in a study of T cells after yellow fever vaccination. TCRdb itself ran the 5' RACE reads through MiXCR, one entry per CDR3 protein. The sample consists of about 58,000 distinct CDR3 sequences, about 5.6% of them appearing once. Material: PBMCs, either bulk or a sorted T-cell subset (CD4+, CD8+, memory, or dextramer-sorted; not recorded which), obtained on the day of the yellow fever booster vaccination. The receptors come from a man aged 18-30 years who received the YFV17D yellow fever vaccine.

Many counts were recorded for this clonotype. The chain uses TRBV12-3 or TRBV12-4 and TRBJ1-5; D is undetermined. This CDR3 is built from 14 residues. The V end lost 0 bases, the J end lost 3 bases, and 6 bases lay between the germline ends. The CDR3 DNA sequence: TGTGCCAGCAGTTTAGCGCTCTTCAATCAGCCCCAGCATTTT. Translated: CASSLALFNQPQHF.

This clonotype appeared many times. The chain has TRBV9 and TRBJ2-2; unclear D gene. In germline, CDR1 is SGDLS, CDR2 YYNGEE. CDR3 length: 16 residues. Trimming took off 0 bases at V and 4 bases at J, with 13 bases between the two ends. CDR3 coding DNA: TGTGCCAGCAGCGTAGGGGCCAGGTTCCCCACCGGGGAGCTGTTTTTT. This translates into CASSVGARFPTGELFF.

This clonotype was observed at least ten times. The chain couples TRBV5-5 to TRBJ2-1, with 8 positions matching TRBD2. This CDR3 is 17 amino acids long. V lost 4 bases to trimming and J lost 4 bases; unmatched junction nucleotides: 13. The germline CDR1 and CDR2 sequences are SGHKS and YYEKEE (reference sequence). The CDR3 region has the DNA TGTGCCAGCAGCCCGCTCATGTACCGGGAGGGTTACAATGAGCAGTTCTTC. Amino acids: CASSPLMYREGYNEQFF.

The genes are TRBV5-1 and TRBJ2-6, with D uncertain. This CDR3 is built from 17 residues. Deletions cut 1 base from V and 0 bases from J, with 11 bases between. From germline, CDR1 is SGHRS and CDR2 YFSETQ. DNA for the CDR3: TGCGCCAGCAGCTTGTTTGGAGTCGACTCTGGGGCCAACGTCCTGACTTTC. Translating gives CASSLFGVDSGANVLTF.

This sequence joins TRBV5-1 and TRBJ1-1; the D gene is possibly TRBD1 (5 bases). V was shortened by 2 bases and J by 3 bases, with 17 bases between the two germline ends. The germline gives CDR1 SGHRS, CDR2 YFSETQ. This CDR3 spans 16 amino acids. CDR3 DNA: TGCGCCAGCAGCTTACGGACCGGGGGAGTAGACACTGAAGCTTTCTTT. Its translation: CASSLRTGGVDTEAFF.

The chain uses TRBV7-6 and TRBJ2-3; possibly TRBD2 for D (5 bases). CDR1 and CDR2 from the germline V gene are SGHVS and FNYEAQ. V was clipped by 1 base and J by 0 bases, with 8 bases between them. This CDR3 has 15 residues. In nucleotides, the CDR3 is TGTGCCAGCAGCTTAGTTAGCGCTAGCACAGATACGCAGTATTTT. This translates into CASSLVSASTDTQYF.

This clonotype was detected a few times. The rearrangement uses TRBV18 and TRBJ2-1, with TRBD2 matching 11 bases. The V and J ends lost 3 bases and 9 bases, in that order; junction bases with no gene match: 4. The CDR3 runs 14 residues. CDR1 KGHSH and CDR2 LQKENI come from the germline V gene. In nucleotides, the CDR3 is TGTGCCAGCTCACCGCTTAGCGGGGGGGCTGAGCAGTTCTTC. Its protein is CASSPLSGGAEQFF.

This chain connects TRBV20-1 to TRBJ2-5; D may be TRBD2 (5 bases). The CDR3 has 16 amino acids. Trimming stripped 3 bases from V and 5 bases from J, with 22 bases between. Germline CDR1 and CDR2: DFQATT and SNEGSKA (reference sequence). The CDR3 DNA is TGCAGTGCTAGGATGCTTCTCCGAAGAGGGTGGGAGACCCAGTACTTC. Translating it yields CSARMLLRRGWETQYF.

The V call is TRBV19, the J call TRBJ2-3; 8 bases line up with TRBD2. After removal of 5 bases from V and 4 bases from J, the junction contained 8 bases not matched to a gene. In germline, CDR1 is LNHDA, CDR2 SQIVND (reference sequence). The CDR3 length is 15 residues. This CDR3 is CASSPTGGWADTQYF. As DNA, the CDR3 is TGTGCCAGTAGTCCGACGGGGGGGTGGGCAGATACGCAGTATTTT.

This clonotype was observed once. A much larger clone lies a single base off, so this may be a read error. The rearrangement uses TRBV7-2 and TRBJ2-7, with 8 bases that match TRBD2. The germline V gene has CDR1 SGHTA and CDR2 FQGNSA. The CDR3 has 17 amino acids. The V gene end was trimmed by 5 bases and the J gene end by 2 bases; junction bases not matched to a gene: 14. CDR3 amino acids: CASSPSLGAGVAYEQYF. The DNA for the CDR3 is TGTGCCAGCAGCCCCTCCCTGGGAGCGGGGGTGGCCTACGAGCAGTACTTC.

This clonotype was found many times. The V and J genes are TRBV10-1 and TRBJ1-1; D uncertain. V was shortened by 5 bases and J by 0 bases, with 13 bases between the two germline ends. The CDR3 extends over 15 amino acids. Germline lookup yields CDR1 WNHNN and CDR2 SYGVQD (reference sequence). The CDR3 DNA follows: TGCGCCAGCAGTCCTGCACCTGGCATGAACACTGAAGCTTTCTTT. It is translated as CASSPAPGMNTEAFF.

This clonotype was recorded at least ten times. The V call is TRBV29-1, the J call TRBJ2-3; TRBD1 matches 10 bases. Trimming took 7 bases from V and 3 from J; bases not matched to a gene: 7. This CDR3 spans 14 amino acids. Germline assignment: CDR1 SQVTM and CDR2 ANQGSEA. Written as DNA, the CDR3 is TGCAGCGCAGGGACAGGGGAGAGTACAGATACGCAGTATTTT. Translating it yields CSAGTGESTDTQYF.

This clonotype was picked up a small number of times. This chain uses TRBV2 with TRBJ1-5; D ambiguous. Trimming stripped 7 bases from V and 3 bases from J, with 10 bases between. CDR1 and CDR2 (germline): SNHLY, FYNNEI. The CDR3 contains 13 residues. The CDR3 nucleotides read TGTGCCAGCACGGGCAGGTTCAATCAGCCCCAGCATTTT. Protein sequence: CASTGRFNQPQHF.

V is TRBV5-5 and J is TRBJ2-7, with D uncertain. With 4 bases removed from V and 5 bases from J, the gap between germline ends came to 19 bases. The CDR3 loop spans 15 amino acids. Germline V lookup: CDR1 SGHKS, CDR2 YYEKEE (reference sequence). CDR3: CASSATFRSTHEQYV. DNA of the CDR3: TGTGCCAGCAGCGCGACCTTCAGGTCCACCCACGAGCAGTACGTC.

This clonotype was picked up a small number of times. The gene calls are TRBV12-3 or TRBV12-4 and TRBJ2-1, with 7 nucleotides matching TRBD1. The CDR3 extends over 17 amino acids. J was trimmed by 8 bases and V by 6 bases; bases with no gene match: 19. The CDR3: CASSPDPPGTAMDEQFF. In DNA, the CDR3 is TGTGCCAGCAGCCCCGACCCCCCCGGGACAGCAATGGATGAGCAGTTCTTC.